Listed below are T cell receptor beta chains from one sample, sequenced in a study of OX40 agonist ivuxolimab in advanced cancers. Some clones are missing from TCRdb's copy, which holds only in-frame ones; the method was immunoSEQ multiplex PCR. The sample lists roughly 6,800 clones, about 84% occurring once. The input for sequencing was CD4+ or CD8+ T cells sorted from blood, taken in a trial of the OX40 agonist ivuxolimab. Receptors originate from an adult with an advanced solid tumor such as melanoma, head and neck, liver or kidney cancer. CDR3s include the opening cysteine and the closing phenylalanine or tryptophan. The order of the fields is clone size, J gene, D gene, V gene, CDR3 protein, CDR3 DNA. A D gene is named only where the DNA matches it firmly. Part of the rows lack a size; the others show once, few, many or a class for expanded clones.

once,TRBJ1-5,.,TRBV9,CASSVGDPLEPQHF,TGTGCCAGCAGCGTAGGGGACCCCCTTGAGCCCCAGCATTTT
.,TRBJ2-1,.,TRBV4-3,CASSQDLGSSYNEQFF,TGCGCCAGCAGCCAAGATCTTGGTAGCTCCTACAATGAGCAGTTCTTC
.,TRBJ2-1,.,TRBV4-3,CASSRSGEQFF,TGCGCCAGCAGCCGGTCTGGTGAGCAGTTCTTC
large,TRBJ1-1,.,TRBV25-1,CASSPGDEAFF,TGTGCCAGCAGTCCAGGGGATGAAGCTTTCTTT
.,TRBJ2-7,TRBD1,TRBV7-6,CASTPPGTGVGEQYF,TGTGCCAGCACGCCACCCGGGACAGGGGTTGGGGAGCAGTACTTC
.,TRBJ1-1,.,TRBV10-1,CASSDGPNTEAFF,TGCGCCAGCAGTGATGGGCCTAACACTGAAGCTTTCTTT
few,TRBJ2-1,.,TRBV5-4,CASSYQNIGVNEQFF,TGTGCCAGCAGCTACCAAAATATCGGGGTCAATGAGCAGTTCTTC
.,TRBJ2-2,.,TRBV4-2,CASSQEARAANTGELFF,TGTGCCAGCAGCCAAGAAGCGAGGGCCGCGAACACCGGGGAGCTGTTTTTT
.,TRBJ1-2,TRBD1,TRBV4-1,CASSQTAGTGLRDNSGYTF,TGCGCCAGCAGCCAGACAGCCGGGACAGGCCTCCGGGATAATTCGGGCTACACCTTC
.,TRBJ2-7,TRBD1,TRBV19,CASIPGQGAYEQYF,TGTGCCAGTATCCCCGGACAGGGCGCCTACGAGCAGTACTTC
.,TRBJ1-6,.,TRBV2,CASSEGGYNSPLHF,TGTGCCAGCAGTGAAGGGGGGTATAATTCACCCCTCCACTTT
.,TRBJ2-7,.,TRBV6-1,CASSEAHLGMFNEQYF,TGTGCCAGCAGTGAAGCGCATTTAGGGATGTTTAACGAGCAGTACTTC
.,TRBJ1-2,.,TRBV9,CASGRMVDGYTF,TGTGCCAGCGGACGGATGGTTGACGGCTACACCTTC
.,TRBJ2-7,.,TRBV10-2,CASSEDPRGYEQYF,TGCGCCAGCAGCGAAGATCCCAGGGGCTACGAGCAGTACTTC
.,TRBJ2-7,.,TRBV20-1,CSAPVGYEQYF,TGCAGTGCCCCTGTGGGTTACGAGCAGTACTTC
.,TRBJ2-5,.,TRBV9,CASSVDWGSGETQYF,TGTGCCAGCAGCGTAGACTGGGGGAGCGGGGAGACCCAGTACTTC
.,TRBJ2-1,.,TRBV9,CASSAGTYNEQFF,TGTGCCAGCAGCGCGGGGACCTACAATGAGCAGTTCTTC
medium-sized,TRBJ2-1,.,TRBV16,CASSQSTGSSYNEQFF,TGTGCCAGCAGCCAGTCCACAGGGAGCTCCTACAATGAGCAGTTCTTC
once,TRBJ2-4,.,TRBV29-1,CSVVGIRSKNIQYF,TGCAGCGTTGTGGGAATTCGGTCCAAAAACATTCAGTACTTC
.,TRBJ2-2,TRBD2,TRBV7-9,CASIWLAESTGELFF,TGTGCCAGCATTTGGCTAGCGGAATCCACCGGGGAGCTGTTTTTT
.,TRBJ2-7,TRBD1,TRBV27,CASSMSRGLTEQYF,TGTGCCAGCAGTATGAGCAGGGGGCTCACCGAGCAGTACTTC
.,TRBJ1-6,.,TRBV2,CASRLTGLGSSPLHF,TGTGCCAGCCGGCTGACAGGCCTCGGTAGTTCACCCCTCCACTTT
.,TRBJ2-2,.,TRBV6-1,CASLDINTGELFF,TGTGCCAGCCTGGACATTAACACCGGGGAGCTGTTTTTT
.,TRBJ1-5,.,TRBV19,CASTIRYNQPQHF,TGTGCCAGTACCATTCGATACAATCAGCCCCAGCATTTT
.,TRBJ2-7,TRBD1,TRBV5-4,CASSLGQGQYEQYF,TGTGCCAGCAGCTTGGGACAGGGGCAGTACGAGCAGTACTTC
.,TRBJ1-1,.,TRBV9,CASNGNGGNTEAFF,TGTGCCAGCAACGGAAATGGGGGGAACACTGAAGCTTTCTTT
.,TRBJ2-7,TRBD1,TRBV6-1,CAISGTDSYEQYF,TGTGCCATCTCCGGGACAGACAGCTACGAGCAGTACTTC
.,TRBJ2-5,.,TRBV5-4,CASSLAGETQYF,TGTGCCAGCAGCTTGGCGGGAGAGACCCAGTACTTC
.,TRBJ2-1,.,TRBV6-1,CASSENRATFGSDNEQFF,TGTGCCAGCAGTGAGAACAGGGCAACGTTTGGTTCGGACAATGAGCAGTTCTTC
.,TRBJ1-1,TRBD1,TRBV6-5,CASSYTQDRGNTEAFF,TGTGCCAGCAGTTACACTCAGGACAGGGGGAACACTGAAGCTTTCTTT
.,TRBJ1-5,.,TRBV5-1,CASSADDRVDQPQHF,TGCGCCAGCAGCGCGGACGACCGCGTCGATCAGCCCCAGCATTTT
.,TRBJ1-1,.,TRBV29-1,CSAGGGAQAFF,TGCAGCGCCGGAGGGGGGGCGCAGGCTTTCTTT
.,TRBJ1-6,.,TRBV11-2,CASSSEAEALNSPLHF,TGTGCCAGCAGCTCAGAAGCAGAGGCGCTAAATTCACCCCTCCACTTT
.,TRBJ1-1,.,TRBV5-4,CASTREERNTEAFF,TGTGCCAGCACCCGAGAGGAAAGGAACACTGAAGCTTTCTTT
.,TRBJ2-1,TRBD2,TRBV5-1,CASSISGLAGGSDEQFF,TGCGCCAGCAGCATCTCGGGACTAGCGGGGGGGAGCGATGAGCAGTTCTTC
.,TRBJ1-4,.,TRBV5-4,CASSSRGVEKLFF,TGTGCCAGCAGCTCCCGGGGGGTTGAAAAACTGTTTTTT
.,TRBJ1-2,.,TRBV9,CASSVGGFLYGYTF,TGTGCCAGCAGCGTAGGAGGGTTCCTATATGGCTACACCTTC
.,TRBJ2-3,.,TRBV7-6,CASSPGWDTQYF,TGTGCCAGCAGCCCCGGGTGGGATACGCAGTATTTT
.,TRBJ1-5,.,TRBV6-5,CASSPGTTNQPQHF,TGTGCCAGCAGTCCCGGGACAACTAATCAGCCCCAGCATTTT
.,TRBJ1-2,.,TRBV6-8,CASSYSQGGYGYTF,TGTGCCAGCAGTTACTCCCAGGGAGGATATGGCTACACCTTC
.,TRBJ2-3,TRBD2,TRBV6-6,CASRSGLAGTDTQYF,TGTGCCAGCAGATCAGGACTAGCGGGGACAGATACGCAGTATTTT
.,TRBJ2-7,.,TRBV4-1,CASSQVEGLPGEQYF,TGCGCCAGCAGCCAAGTGGAGGGGCTCCCTGGCGAGCAGTACTTC
.,TRBJ2-5,.,TRBV6-6,CASSYVVEETQYF,TGTGCCAGCAGTTACGTGGTCGAGGAGACCCAGTACTTC
.,TRBJ1-2,.,TRBV6-5,CASRVMGLTNYGYTF,TGTGCCAGCAGGGTAATGGGGCTCACTAACTATGGCTACACCTTC